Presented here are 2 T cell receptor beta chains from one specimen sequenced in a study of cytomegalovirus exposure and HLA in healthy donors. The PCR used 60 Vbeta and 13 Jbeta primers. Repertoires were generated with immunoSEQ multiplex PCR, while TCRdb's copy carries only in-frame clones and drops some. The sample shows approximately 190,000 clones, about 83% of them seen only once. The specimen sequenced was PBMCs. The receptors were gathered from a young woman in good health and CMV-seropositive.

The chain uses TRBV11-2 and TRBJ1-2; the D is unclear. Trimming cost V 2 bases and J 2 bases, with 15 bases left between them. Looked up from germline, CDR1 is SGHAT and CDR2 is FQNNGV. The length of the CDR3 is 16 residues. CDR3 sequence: CASSLIRVPGNYGYTF. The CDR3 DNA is TGTGCCAGCAGCTTAATCCGTGTTCCAGGCAACTATGGCTACACCTTC.

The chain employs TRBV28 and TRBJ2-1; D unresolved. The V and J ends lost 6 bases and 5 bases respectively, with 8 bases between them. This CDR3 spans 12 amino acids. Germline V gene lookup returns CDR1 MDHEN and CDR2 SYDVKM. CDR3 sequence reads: CASSPLHNEQFF. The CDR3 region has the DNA TGTGCCAGCAGCCCTCTCCACAATGAGCAGTTCTTC.